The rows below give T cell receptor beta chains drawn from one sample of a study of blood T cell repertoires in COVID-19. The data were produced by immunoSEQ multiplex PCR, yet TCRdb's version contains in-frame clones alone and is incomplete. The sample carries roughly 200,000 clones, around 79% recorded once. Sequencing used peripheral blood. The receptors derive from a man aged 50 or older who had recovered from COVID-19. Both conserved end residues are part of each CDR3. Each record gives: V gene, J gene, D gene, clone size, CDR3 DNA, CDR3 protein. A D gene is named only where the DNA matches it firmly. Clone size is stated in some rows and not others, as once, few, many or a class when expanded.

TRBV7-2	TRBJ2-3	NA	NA	TGTGCCAGCAGCTTAGCCAGGGCGCACACAGATACGCAGTATTTT	CASSLARAHTDTQYF
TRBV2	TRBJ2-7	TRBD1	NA	TGTGCCAGCAGTGACTCGACTTTAGTGGACAGGGGATACGAGCAGTACTTC	CASSDSTLVDRGYEQYF
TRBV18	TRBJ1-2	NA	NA	TGTGCCAGCTCACCCGACAGGATAGGCTACACCTTC	CASSPDRIGYTF
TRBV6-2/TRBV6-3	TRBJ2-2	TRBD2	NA	TGTGCCAGCAGCCTAACAGGGACTAGCGGGAGAAAAGCCGGGGAGCTGTTTTTT	CASSLTGTSGRKAGELFF
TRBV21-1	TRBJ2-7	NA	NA	TGTGCCAGCTGCCAACAGGGACCCCGCTACGAGCAGTACTTC	CASCQQGPRYEQYF
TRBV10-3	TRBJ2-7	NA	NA	TGTGCCATCAGTGAGCCAGAGCGGGACACGACTCGGCAGTACTTC	CAISEPERDTTRQYF
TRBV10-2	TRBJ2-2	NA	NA	TGCGCCAGCAGTGTTAGCGACCCGAACACCGGGGAGCTGTTTTTT	CASSVSDPNTGELFF
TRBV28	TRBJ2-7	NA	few	TGTGCCAGCAGCCTCTATTGGGGCAGCTCCTACGAGCAGTACTTC	CASSLYWGSSYEQYF
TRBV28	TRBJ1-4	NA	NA	TGTGCCAGCAGTTTGCAGCTGAGGGAAAAACTGTTTTTT	CASSLQLREKLFF
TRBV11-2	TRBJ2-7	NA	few	TGTGCCAGCAGCTTAGGGCCGTACAACGAGCAGTACTTC	CASSLGPYNEQYF
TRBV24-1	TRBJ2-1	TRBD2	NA	TGTGCCACCAGTGAGGCTCTAGCGGGAGGCGTCCATGAGCAGTTCTTC	CATSEALAGGVHEQFF
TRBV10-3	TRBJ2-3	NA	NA	TGTGCCATCAGCCGAAACAGGGACCCCAGCACAGATACGCAGTATTTT	CAISRNRDPSTDTQYF
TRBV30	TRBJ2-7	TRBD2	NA	TGTGCCTGGAATTTACTAGCGGGAGGAGAGGTCCAGTACTTC	CAWNLLAGGEVQYF
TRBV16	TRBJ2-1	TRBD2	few	TGTGCCAGCAGCCGCCTAAGAGGCGGGGGGGTTCTACCAATCACTCGTGAGCAGTTCTTC	CASSRLRGGGVLPITREQFF
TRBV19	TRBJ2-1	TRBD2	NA	TGTGCCAGTAGTATGTATGTGGCTAGCGGGAGGTACAATGAGCAGTTCTTC	CASSMYVASGRYNEQFF
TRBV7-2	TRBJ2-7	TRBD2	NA	TGTGCCAGCAGCCCGACTAGCGGGAGGTCAAACGAGCAGTACTTC	CASSPTSGRSNEQYF
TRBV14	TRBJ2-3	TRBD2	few	TGTGCCAGCAGCACACTAGCGGGAGGAAAGAGCACAGATACGCAGTATTTT	CASSTLAGGKSTDTQYF
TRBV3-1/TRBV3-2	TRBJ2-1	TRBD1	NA	TGTGCCAGCAGCCCCAACAGGGGCGACTCCTACAATGAGCAGTTCTTC	CASSPNRGDSYNEQFF
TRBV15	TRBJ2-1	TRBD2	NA	TGTGCCACCAGCAGCGGACGACTAGCGGGAGCGGGCAATGAGCAGTTCTTC	CATSSGRLAGAGNEQFF
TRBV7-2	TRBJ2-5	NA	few	TGTGCCAGCAGCTTAGCCGGGCAGGGCCAAGAGACCCAGTACTTC	CASSLAGQGQETQYF
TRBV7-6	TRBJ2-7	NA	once	TGTGCCAGCAGCTTACCAGGAAACCCCTCCTACGAGCAGTACTTC	CASSLPGNPSYEQYF
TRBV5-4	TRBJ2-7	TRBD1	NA	TGTGCCAGCAGCCACGGACAGGGGTTGAACGAGCAGTACTTC	CASSHGQGLNEQYF
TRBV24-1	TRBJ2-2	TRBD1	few	TGTGCCACCAGTGATATGGACAGGGGGCCCGCCGGGGAGCTGTTTTTT	CATSDMDRGPAGELFF
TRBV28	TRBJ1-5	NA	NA	TGTGCCAGCAGTACACAGCGCAGGGGTGGCAATCAGCCCCAGCATTTT	CASSTQRRGGNQPQHF
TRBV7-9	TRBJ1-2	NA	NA	TGTGCCAGCAGCTCCGAATTTCAAGGACTGCGTGGTGGCTACACCTTC	CASSSEFQGLRGGYTF
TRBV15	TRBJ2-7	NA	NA	TGTGCCACCAGCAGAGATAGGACAGTAAACTACGAGCAGTACTTC	CATSRDRTVNYEQYF
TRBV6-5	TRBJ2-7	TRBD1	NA	TGTGCCAGCAGTCTAAAGCGGACAGGGGGCTACGAGCAGTACTTC	CASSLKRTGGYEQYF
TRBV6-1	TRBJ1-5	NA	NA	TGTGCCAGCAGTGAATCCCTTAATTATCAGCCCCAGCATTTT	CASSESLNYQPQHF
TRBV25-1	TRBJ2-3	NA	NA	TGTGCCAGCAGGGACTTTGGCGTTGATACGCAGTATTTT	CASRDFGVDTQYF
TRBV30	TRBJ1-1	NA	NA	TGTGCCGGGGACAATTTTTACACTGAAGCTTTCTTT	CAGDNFYTEAFF
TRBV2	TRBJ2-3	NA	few	TGTGCCAGCAGACTAACGAGGGATACGCAGTATTTT	CASRLTRDTQYF
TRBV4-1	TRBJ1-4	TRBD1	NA	TGCGCCAGCAGCCAAGATTTCGGACAGGATGAAAAACTGTTTTTT	CASSQDFGQDEKLFF
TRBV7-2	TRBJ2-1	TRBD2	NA	TGTGCCAGCAGCTTCACCGGGACTAACAATGAGCAGTTCTTC	CASSFTGTNNEQFF
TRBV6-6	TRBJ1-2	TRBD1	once	TGTGCCAGCACGGGACAGGGTCGTCGAGCTAACTATGGCTACACCTTC	CASTGQGRRANYGYTF
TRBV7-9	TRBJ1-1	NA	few	TGTGCCAGCAGCCGAGGGACATTAATGAACACTGAAGCTTTCTTT	CASSRGTLMNTEAFF
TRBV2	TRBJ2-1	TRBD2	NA	TGTGCCAGCACCCGAGGGAGGGCCAGCTCCTACAATGAGCAGTTCTTC	CASTRGRASSYNEQFF
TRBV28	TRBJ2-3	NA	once	TGTGCCAGCAGGGAGGGCCGCGCAGATACGCAGTATTTT	CASREGRADTQYF
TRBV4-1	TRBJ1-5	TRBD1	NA	TGCGCCAGCAGCCAGGGGACAGGGTTCAATCAGCCCCAGCATTTT	CASSQGTGFNQPQHF
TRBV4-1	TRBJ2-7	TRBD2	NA	TGCGCCAGCAGCCAAGGGACTAGCGAGTCTCGGTACGAGCAGTACTTC	CASSQGTSESRYEQYF
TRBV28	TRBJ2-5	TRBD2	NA	TGTGCCAGCAGTCCCATGGGCGGGAGGGCCCACGTCCTACAAGAGACCCAGTACTTC	CASSPMGGRAHVLQETQYF
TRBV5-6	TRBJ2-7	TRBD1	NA	TGTGCCAGCAGCTCCGGGACAGGGCCTATGGAGCAGTACTTC	CASSSGTGPMEQYF
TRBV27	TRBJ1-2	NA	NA	TGTGCCAGCAGTTTAAGAGGGCAGAACTATGGCTACACCTTC	CASSLRGQNYGYTF
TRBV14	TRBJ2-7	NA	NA	TGTGCCAGCAGCCAAGTGGTCGGGGACTACGAGCAGTACTTC	CASSQVVGDYEQYF
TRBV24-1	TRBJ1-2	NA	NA	TGTGCCACCAGTAGGGGTGATTTTGTCGGCTACACCTTC	CATSRGDFVGYTF
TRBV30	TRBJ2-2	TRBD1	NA	TGTGCCTGGAGTACAGGGGCGGGTCGCACCGGGGAGCTGTTTTTT	CAWSTGAGRTGELFF
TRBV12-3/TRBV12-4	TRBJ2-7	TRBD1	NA	TGTGCCAGCAGTTTAGGACAGGGGGACGAGCAGTACTTC	CASSLGQGDEQYF
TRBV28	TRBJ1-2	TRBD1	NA	TGTGCCAGCAATAAGGACAGGTGGGGCTATGGCTACACCTTC	CASNKDRWGYGYTF
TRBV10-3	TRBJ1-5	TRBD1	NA	TGTGCCATCAGCGGGACAGGTGATAGCAATCAGCCCCAGCATTTT	CAISGTGDSNQPQHF
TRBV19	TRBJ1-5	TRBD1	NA	TGTGCCAGTAGTATAGATGTGGGGACAGGGTTCCGACAGCCCCAGCATTTT	CASSIDVGTGFRQPQHF
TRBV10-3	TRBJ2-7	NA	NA	TGTGCCATCAGTCACTACGAGCAGTACTTC	CAISHYEQYF
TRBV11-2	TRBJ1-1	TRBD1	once	TGTGCCAGCAGCTTTTCCGGGACAGGGACAGCTTTCTTT	CASSFSGTGTAFF
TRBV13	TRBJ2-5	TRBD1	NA	TGTGCCAGCAGCTCCCGGACAGGCCGAGGGACCCAGTACTTC	CASSSRTGRGTQYF
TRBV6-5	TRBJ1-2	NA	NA	TGTGCCAGCAGGTCGGGCAGGGGAGTCTATGGCTACACCTTC	CASRSGRGVYGYTF
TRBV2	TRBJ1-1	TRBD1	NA	TGTGCCAGCAGTGGTCGACAGGGAGCCACTGAAGCTTTCTTT	CASSGRQGATEAFF
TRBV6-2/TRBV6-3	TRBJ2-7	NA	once	TGTGCCAGCAGTTCTACGACACCCTACGAGCAGTACTTC	CASSSTTPYEQYF
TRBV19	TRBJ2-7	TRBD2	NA	TGTGCCAGTAGTCCAAATGTGGCGGGAGTCCCCTACGAGCAGTACTTC	CASSPNVAGVPYEQYF
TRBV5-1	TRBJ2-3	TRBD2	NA	TGCGCCAGCAGCTGGGGACTAGCAGTTTCCGGGTCTATCACAGATACGCAGTATTTT	CASSWGLAVSGSITDTQYF
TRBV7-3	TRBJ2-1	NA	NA	TGTGCCAGCAGTATAATAGCAGCAGCCTTCAATGAGCAGTTCTTC	CASSIIAAAFNEQFF
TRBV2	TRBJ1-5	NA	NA	TGTGCCAGCAGTGAGGGAGGTGGAGGTCAGCCCCAGCATTTT	CASSEGGGGQPQHF